These T cell receptor beta chains were read from a single sample in a study of blood T cells in healthy people across ages. TCRdb passed the 5' RACE reads through MiXCR, listing each CDR3 protein once. The repertoire has around 1.5 million distinct CDR3 sequences, roughly 59% of them found once; the top ten carry 6.5% to 8.5%. The source material was blood. These receptors were obtained from a man younger than 30 in good health. Each CDR3 is given with its conserved first and last residue. The D gene is left open where the match is weak. Clone size is not always given. Where it is, it says once, few, many or a class for expanded clones.

abundance	v_gene	len	j_gene	d_gene	CDR3nt	CDR3aa
-	TRBV28	13	TRBJ2-1	TRBD2	TGTGCCAGCATAGCGGGGTACTACAATGAGCAGTTCTTC	CASIAGYYNEQFF
-	TRBV30	15	TRBJ1-1	-	TGTGCCTGGAGTGTGGACAGATACATGAACACTGAAGCTTTCTTT	CAWSVDRYMNTEAFF
few	TRBV10-3	16	TRBJ2-2	-	TGTGCCATCAGTGAGTCGGGGAAGGCGAACACCGGGGAGCTGTTTTTT	CAISESGKANTGELFF
few	TRBV25-1	15	TRBJ2-5	TRBD1	TGTGCCAGCAGTGAGTCGACAGGGCTAGAGGAGACCCAGTACTTC	CASSESTGLEETQYF
few	TRBV6-1	15	TRBJ1-4	-	TGTGCCAGCGGGGTTCGGACAGCAACTAATGAAAAACTGTTTTTT	CASGVRTATNEKLFF
-	TRBV12-3/TRBV12-4	12	TRBJ2-3	-	TGTGCCAGCACCAAGTCGGGAGATACGCAGTATTTT	CASTKSGDTQYF
once	TRBV14	15	TRBJ2-5	-	TGTGCCAGCAGCCAAGAGGAAAGCCGCCAAGAGACCCAGTACTTC	CASSQEESRQETQYF
-	TRBV6-2/TRBV6-3	13	TRBJ1-5	TRBD1	TGTGCCAGCATCGGGACAGACAATCAGCCCCAGCATTTT	CASIGTDNQPQHF
few	TRBV7-8	17	TRBJ2-7	TRBD2	TGTGCCAGCAGCCCCAATCTACTAGCGGGGCCCTCCTACGAGCAGTACTTC	CASSPNLLAGPSYEQYF
few	TRBV20-1	14	TRBJ2-3	-	TGCAGTGCGAGACTAGATCCCCGTTTTGATACGCAGTATTTT	CSARLDPRFDTQYF
few	TRBV20-1	14	TRBJ2-3	-	TGCAGTGCTAGAGCTAGCAATGGGGCAGATACGCAGTATTTT	CSARASNGADTQYF
-	TRBV10-3	16	TRBJ1-4	-	TGTGCCATCAGTGAGTCGGTTGGAAGATCGGGCGAAAAACTGTTTTTT	CAISESVGRSGEKLFF
-	TRBV4-3	14	TRBJ1-1	-	TGCGCCAGCAGCCAAGGAGTTGGGATGGACGAAGCTTTCTTT	CASSQGVGMDEAFF